This TCR beta chain was obtained from a study of OX40 agonist ivuxolimab in advanced cancers. Germline assignment: CDR1 SQVTM and CDR2 ANQGSEA. The CDR3 contains 15 residues. The ends lost 3 bases at V and 6 bases at J; junction bases unmatched: 11. TCRdb's copy holds only in-frame clones and misses some; the assay was immunoSEQ multiplex PCR. The table includes around 56,000 clones, 82% detected once. Study results and limitations: There were, on average, more expanded clones in CD8+ T cells than in CD4+.

With respect to this clone: Its cognate antigen is unknown.

The TCR originated in an adult with an advanced solid tumor such as melanoma, head and neck, liver or kidney cancer. This sequence joins TRBV29-1 and TRBJ1-2; 9 nucleotides line up with TRBD1. The sequencing here drew on CD4+ or CD8+ T cells sorted from blood, taken in a trial of the OX40 agonist ivuxolimab. CDR3 coding DNA: TGCAGCGTTGACCCCGGGACAGGGTATCGGAATGGCTACACCTTC. Translating gives CSVDPGTGYRNGYTF. Filled out from reference TRBV29-1 and TRBJ1-2, the complete variable domain reads SAVISQKPSRDICQRGTSLTIQCQVDSQVTMMFWYRQQPGQSLTLIATANQGSEATYESGFVIDKFPISRPNLTFSTLTVSNMSPEDSSIYLCSVDPGTGYRNGYTFGSGTRLTVV.